What follows are 21 T cell receptor beta chains derived from one specimen sequenced in a study of brain T cells in children with intractable seizures. Some clones are missing from TCRdb's copy, which holds only in-frame ones; the method was immunoSEQ multiplex PCR. Among about 80,000 clones listed, 91% were seen once. The input for sequencing was peripheral blood, taken at surgery. The receptors derive from a girl under 10 years old with Rasmussen encephalitis and intractable seizures.

This clone was seen only once. J is TRBJ2-6 and V is TRBV9; D is unclear. Germline CDR1 reads SGDLS; CDR2 reads YYNGEE. This CDR3 is 17 amino acids long. V shed 3 bases and J shed 0 bases, with 13 bases lying between them. The CDR3 sequence is CASSGSIPSSGANVLTF. CDR3 DNA sequence: TGTGCCAGCAGCGGATCAATCCCTAGCTCTGGGGCCAACGTCCTGACTTTC.

V usage is TRBV2 and J usage is TRBJ2-2; 14 bases line up with TRBD2. Germline CDR1 reads SNHLY; CDR2 reads FYNNEI. With 6 bases clipped from V and 2 bases from J, the junction kept 5 bases outside the gene matches. This CDR3 is built from 17 residues. In nucleotides, the CDR3 is TGTGCCAGCAGCCCGACTAGCGGGGGGGCCAACACCGGGGAGCTGTTTTTT. Translating gives CASSPTSGGANTGELFF.

The rearrangement links TRBV19 to TRBJ1-1; 9 nucleotides agree with TRBD1. J lost 5 bases, V lost 3 bases, and 7 bases had no gene match. CDR3 size: 15 residues. Germline CDR1 LNHDA, CDR2 SQIVND (reference sequence). The CDR3 region is CASSITGGGETEAFF. Here the CDR3 DNA reads TGTGCCAGTAGTATTACAGGGGGCGGTGAGACTGAAGCTTTCTTT.

This chain links TRBV6-1 with TRBJ1-5; the match to TRBD1 covers 7 bases. Trimming at V came to 0 bases and at J to 4 bases, leaving 12 bases not matched to a gene. From germline, CDR1 is MNHNS and CDR2 SASEGT. This CDR3 is 18 amino acids long. The CDR3, as DNA: TGTGCCAGCAGTGAAGCTTCGCCAGGGGGTTCTGGAAATCAGCCCCAGCATTTT. It is translated as CASSEASPGGSGNQPQHF.

The gene calls are TRBV3-1 (or the pseudogene TRBV3-2) and TRBJ2-7, with 10 nucleotides matching TRBD1. The CDR3 spans 15 residues. The V gene's germline CDR1 is LGHDT and CDR2 YNNKEL (reference sequence). Losses at the gene ends were 1 base for V and 4 bases for J; bases not matched to a gene: 4. The CDR3 sequence: CASSQAPGQGYEQYF. CDR3 nucleotides: TGTGCCAGCAGCCAAGCTCCGGGACAGGGGTACGAGCAGTACTTC.

The rearrangement joins TRBV11-3 to TRBJ1-1; D unresolved. The CDR3 totals 13 residues. CDR1 and CDR2 (germline): SGHNT, YENEEA. The germline V and J ends were trimmed by 4 bases and 4 bases, with 10 bases remaining between them. The CDR3 DNA reads TGTGCCAGCAGCTCCGGTTGGACCACTGAAGCTTTCTTT. Translation: CASSSGWTTEAFF.

For this clone: Other nucleotide sequences in the sample specify the same CDR3. J is TRBJ1-5 and V is TRBV28; unclear D gene. The CDR3 contains 12 residues. The germline V gene has CDR1 MDHEN and CDR2 SYDVKM. Deletions cut 2 bases from V and 7 bases from J, with 6 bases between. The CDR3 bases are TGTGCCAGCAGTTTAAGAGGGCAGCCCCAGCATTTT. It codes for CASSLRGQPQHF.

With regard to this clone: A junction end diverges from the germline sequence, so it may reflect a read error. The rearrangement links TRBV7-7 to TRBJ1-6; D is uncertain. This CDR3 has 14 residues. Germline CDR1 and CDR2: SSHAT and FNYEAQ (reference sequence). The CDR3 here is CASSHGIRGSPLHF. The CDR3, as DNA: TGTGCTAGCAGCCATGGGATTCGGGGTTCACCCCTCCACTTT.

With respect to this clone: A much larger clone differs from this one at a single base, so this may be a read error. The V and J genes are TRBV6-5 and TRBJ2-1; no clear D. Trimming left V 4 bases short and J 6 bases short, with 4 bases between. The CDR3 has 11 residues. The V gene's germline CDR1 is MNHEY and CDR2 SVGAGI. CDR3 sequence (DNA): TGTGCCAGCAGTTTCTTCAATGAGCAGTTCTTC. Amino acid sequence: CASSFFNEQFF.

V is TRBV28 and J is TRBJ1-1, with 8 bases identical to TRBD1. After removal of 6 bases from V and 3 bases from J, the junction contained 9 bases not matched to a gene. The CDR3 covers 15 residues. The germline V gene has CDR1 MDHEN and CDR2 SYDVKM. CDR3 region: CASSLGDRRYTEAFF. The CDR3 DNA reads TGTGCCAGCAGCCTCGGGGACAGGCGGTACACTGAAGCTTTCTTT.

The chain links TRBV29-1 to TRBJ2-3, with 7 bases fitting TRBD1. V gave up 5 bases and J gave up 6 bases; unmatched junction bases: 2. The CDR3 consists of 11 residues. Germline V gene data show CDR1 as SQVTM and CDR2 as ANQGSEA. CDR3 protein: CSVSRGDTQYF. DNA for the CDR3: TGCAGCGTTTCCAGGGGGGATACGCAGTATTTT.

The CDR3 DNA reads TGTGCCAGCAGGGGAGACAGGGGTATTCGAGGCAATCAGCCCCAGCATTTT. Its protein product is CASRGDRGIRGNQPQHF. The chain recombines TRBV2 with TRBJ1-5, with TRBD1 identical over 8 bases. J was trimmed by 2 bases and V by 6 bases; bases with no gene match: 12. Germline CDR1 is SNHLY and CDR2 is FYNNEI. The CDR3 spans 17 residues.

The chain employs TRBV12-3 or TRBV12-4 and TRBJ2-3; D is undetermined. V dropped 5 bases and J dropped 4 bases, with 7 bases sitting between them. The CDR3 runs 12 residues. Here the CDR3 DNA reads TGTGCCAGCAGTAATTTGGCAGATACGCAGTATTTT. Encoded protein: CASSNLADTQYF.

The chain carries TRBV4-1 and TRBJ2-5; 12 nucleotides match TRBD2. The CDR3 is made up of 16 amino acids. V shed 4 bases and J 4 bases; nucleotides not matched to a gene: 7. CDR1 MGHRA and CDR2 YSYEKL come from the germline V gene. CDR3 sequence (DNA): TGCGCCAGCAGCCTTATTCTAGCGGGAGGGCGAGAGACCCAGTACTTC. Translating gives CASSLILAGGRETQYF.

J is TRBJ2-3 and V is TRBV29-1, with D possibly being TRBD1 (5 bases). Germline V lookup: CDR1 SQVTM, CDR2 ANQGSEA. V was pared by 8 bases and J by 5 bases, with 20 bases between. This CDR3 contains 14 residues. Here the CDR3 DNA reads TGCAGCTTTGGGGCGGCTCTTGGGGTAGATACGCAGTATTTT. It translates to CSFGAALGVDTQYF.

The chain has TRBV28 and TRBJ2-3; no reliable D call. V lost 3 bases and J 2 bases, leaving 12 bases between the germline ends. This CDR3 spans 15 amino acids. Germline CDR1 and CDR2: MDHEN and SYDVKM. CDR3 bases: TGTGCCAGCAGTTTGGGCTCAATCGTCACAGATACGCAGTATTTT. It specifies CASSLGSIVTDTQYF. Full variable domain (outside the CDR3, taken from reference TRBV28 and TRBJ2-3): DVKVTQSSRYLVKRTGEKVFLECVQDMDHENMFWYRQDPGLGLRLIYFSYDVKMKEKGDIPEGYSVSREKKERFSLILESASTNQTSMYLCASSLGSIVTDTQYFGPGTRLTVL.

J is TRBJ2-1 and V is TRBV30; unclear D gene. Germline lookup yields CDR1 GTSNPN and CDR2 SVGIG (reference sequence). V was shortened by 1 base and J by 11 bases, with 0 bases between the two germline ends. CDR3 size: 8 residues. CDR3 residues: CAWSEQFF. The CDR3 nucleotides read TGTGCCTGGAGTGAGCAGTTCTTC.

Details on this clone: The junction does not match germline at one end; this may be a read error. The genes are TRBV11-3 and TRBJ2-3; TRBD2 matches at 7 bases. Germline V lookup: CDR1 SGHNT, CDR2 YENEEA. The length of the CDR3 is 19 residues. In DNA form, the CDR3 reads TGTGCCAGCAGCCTAGACCCCCTGGGAGGGCCGTCCCGCACAGATACGCAGTATTTT. Protein sequence: CASSLDPLGGPSRTDTQYF.

The CDR3 loop is CASSVAPAENEQFF. DNA for the CDR3: TGTGCCAGCAGCGTAGCTCCGGCGGAGAATGAGCAGTTCTTC. The chain couples TRBV9 to TRBJ2-1; no definite D call. Trimming took 0 bases from V and 7 from J, leaving 11 bases between them. CDR1 SGDLS and CDR2 YYNGEE come from the germline V gene. This CDR3 is 14 amino acids long.

This clone was picked up one time. The chain is built from TRBV28 and TRBJ2-1; 11 nucleotides align to TRBD2. The V gene's germline CDR1 is MDHEN and CDR2 SYDVKM. V lost 3 bases, J lost 0 bases, and 10 bases stayed unmatched. The CDR3 sequence is 19 residues long. The CDR3, as DNA: TGTGCCAGCAGTTTTCTCGGACTAGCGGGTTTGAACTCCTACAATGAGCAGTTCTTC. Amino acids: CASSFLGLAGLNSYNEQFF.

The V and J genes are TRBV10-3 and TRBJ1-6, with D possibly matching TRBD1 (5 bases). Germline CDR1 reads ENHRY; CDR2 reads SYGVKD. V was shortened by 6 bases and J by 17 bases, with 29 bases between the two germline ends. The CDR3 runs 16 residues. CDR3 coding DNA: TGTGCCATCAGCATGCCGGGGGAATCGGGAATTCACTCATTCCACTTT. Translated, it gives CAISMPGESGIHSFHF.